Shown below are 30 T cell receptor beta chains from a single sample sequenced in a study of OX40 agonist ivuxolimab in advanced cancers. The repertoire was sequenced with immunoSEQ multiplex PCR; TCRdb's copy has only in-frame clones and lacks some. The sample holds about 47,000 clones, roughly 84% seen once. The sample was CD4+ or CD8+ T cells sorted from blood, taken in a trial of the OX40 agonist ivuxolimab. The receptor source for this set is an adult with an advanced solid tumor such as melanoma, head and neck, liver or kidney cancer.

The genes are TRBV6-5 and TRBJ1-2; possibly TRBD1 for D (6 bases). CDR1 is MNHEY and CDR2 is SVGAGI in the germline V gene. V lost 2 bases to trimming and J lost 6 bases, with 13 bases between them. CDR3 length equals 14 residues. CDR3 sequence: CASSYERGSDGYTF. CDR3 nucleotides: TGTGCCAGCAGTTACGAGAGGGGGAGCGATGGCTACACCTTC.

The gene calls are TRBV4-2 and TRBJ2-3, with 7 bases fitting TRBD2. V was clipped by 0 bases and J by 10 bases; unmatched bases: 16. This CDR3 is built from 17 residues. Looked up from germline, CDR1 is LGHNA and CDR2 is YNFKEQ. CDR3 region: CASSQDQFSGTTSPQYF. CDR3 sequence (DNA): TGTGCCAGCAGCCAAGATCAGTTTAGTGGGACTACTAGCCCGCAGTATTTT.

The J gene is TRBJ2-7, the V gene TRBV28; D might be TRBD1 (6 bases). In germline, CDR1 is MDHEN, CDR2 SYDVKM. The CDR3 has 14 residues. The germline V and J ends were trimmed by 5 bases and 4 bases, with 15 bases remaining between them. In DNA form, the CDR3 reads TGTGCCAGCAGTCCAGGGGTGTTGGAATACGAGCAGTACTTC. Residues: CASSPGVLEYEQYF. The full variable domain, its missing parts supplied by reference TRBV28 and TRBJ2-7, is DVKVTQSSRYLVKRTGEKVFLECVQDMDHENMFWYRQDPGLGLRLIYFSYDVKMKEKGDIPEGYSVSREKKERFSLILESASTNQTSMYLCASSPGVLEYEQYFGPGTRLTVT.

The rearrangement links TRBV2 to TRBJ2-1, with D uncertain. Between the trimmed V and J ends, which lost 4 bases and 4 bases, there was a span of 8 bases. The CDR3 is 13 residues long. CDR1 SNHLY and CDR2 FYNNEI come from the germline V gene. The CDR3 DNA is TGTGCCAGCAGTGTCGATGGTTACAATGAGCAGTTCTTC. As protein: CASSVDGYNEQFF.

This clone is deemed medium-sized. The chain links TRBV6-4 to TRBJ2-2; 9 nucleotides line up with TRBD2. The V and J ends lost 3 bases and 1 base, in that order; junction bases with no gene match: 0. Per germline, CDR1 MRHNA and CDR2 SNTAGT. The CDR3 length is 15 residues. This CDR3 reads CASSETSGNTGELFF. CDR3 DNA sequence: TGTGCCAGCAGTGAGACTAGCGGGAACACCGGGGAGCTGTTTTTT.

V usage is TRBV15 and J usage is TRBJ1-5; 7 nucleotides align to TRBD1. With V trimmed by 5 bases and J by 0 bases, 4 bases remained unmatched. Per the germline V gene, CDR1 is LNHNV and CDR2 is YYDKDF (reference sequence). The CDR3 totals 15 residues. Written as DNA, the CDR3 is TGTGCCACCAGCCCTACAGGGGATAGCAATCAGCCCCAGCATTTT. Its protein is CATSPTGDSNQPQHF.

This clone was observed a few times. The rearrangement joins TRBV28 to TRBJ2-7, with D hard to call. The V gene lost 6 bases and the J gene lost 0 bases, with 12 bases spanning the gap. In germline, CDR1 is MDHEN, CDR2 SYDVKM. This CDR3 region has 14 residues. CDR3 protein: CASSPGRDSYEQYF. The CDR3 DNA is TGTGCCAGCAGCCCGGGCCGTGACTCCTACGAGCAGTACTTC.

This chain uses TRBV28 with TRBJ2-1; no clear D. Trimming took off 6 bases at V and 0 bases at J, with 9 bases between the two ends. Germline V gives CDR1 MDHEN, CDR2 SYDVKM. This CDR3 has 14 amino acids. CDR3 DNA: TGTGCCAGCAGGCCCCCCGGCTCCTACAATGAGCAGTTCTTC. Protein: CASRPPGSYNEQFF.

V and J are TRBV9 and TRBJ2-2; possible D gene TRBD2, 6 bases. Germline-derived CDR1 and CDR2 are SGDLS and YYNGEE. This CDR3 is 15 amino acids long. Trimming stripped 1 base from V and 5 bases from J, with 12 bases between. In DNA, the CDR3 is TGTGCCAGCAGCGTACTAACGGGAGAAACCGGGGAGCTGTTTTTT. It codes for CASSVLTGETGELFF.

This clone was seen only once. The sample has other DNA sequences that encode this CDR3 too. CDR3: CAWSTGTGTYEQYF. Here the CDR3 DNA reads TGTGCCTGGAGCACCGGGACAGGGACCTACGAGCAGTACTTC. The chain has TRBV30 and TRBJ2-7; 9 bases align to TRBD1. Germline V gives CDR1 GTSNPN, CDR2 SVGIG (reference sequence). There are 14 residues in the CDR3. The V gene end was trimmed by 3 bases and the J gene end by 2 bases; junction bases not matched to a gene: 5.

This clone was observed a handful of times. The V call is TRBV5-4, the J call TRBJ2-3; either TRBD1 or TRBD2 may fit D (5 bases each). Germline CDR1 reads SGHNT; CDR2 reads YYREEE (reference sequence). Trimming stripped 1 base from V and 6 bases from J, with 18 bases between. This CDR3 is 16 amino acids long. The DNA of the CDR3 is TGTGCCAGCAGCTTGAGGGGTAGCGATGTATGGGATACGCAGTATTTT. Residues: CASSLRGSDVWDTQYF.

This chain links TRBV30 with TRBJ2-3; tentatively, D is TRBD2 (6 bases). Germline CDR1 is GTSNPN and CDR2 is SVGIG (reference sequence). The CDR3 is 16 residues long. Trimming left V 0 bases short and J 0 bases short, with 13 bases between. Written as DNA, the CDR3 is TGTGCCTGGAGTGTGATAGGGGCGGGAAGCACAGATACGCAGTATTTT. Translation gives CAWSVIGAGSTDTQYF.

This chain joins TRBV2 and TRBJ2-7; no reliable D call. The length of the CDR3 is 13 residues. CDR1 and CDR2 (germline): SNHLY, FYNNEI. The V end was cut by 2 bases, the J end by 0 bases, with 5 bases between. CDR3 sequence reads: CASSEMPSYEQYF. Here the CDR3 DNA reads TGTGCCAGCAGTGAAATGCCCTCCTACGAGCAGTACTTC. The full variable domain, rest sourced from reference TRBV2 and TRBJ2-7, is EPEVTQTPSHQVTQMGQEVILRCVPISNHLYFYWYRQILGQKVEFLVSFYNNEISEKSEIFDDQFSVERPDGSNFTLKIRSTKLEDSAMYFCASSEMPSYEQYFGPGTRLTVT.

The V gene is TRBV5-6, the J gene TRBJ2-7; D unclear. The CDR3 contains 14 residues. In germline, CDR1 is SGHDT, CDR2 YYEEEE. The V end was cut by 0 bases, the J end by 2 bases, with 9 bases between. The CDR3 region is CASSLAAVTYEQYF. CDR3 bases: TGTGCCAGCAGCTTGGCAGCCGTCACCTACGAGCAGTACTTC.

The gene calls are TRBV7-6 and TRBJ2-3; D not resolved. The CDR3 consists of 17 residues. Germline assignment: CDR1 SGHVS and CDR2 FNYEAQ. V lost 3 bases and J lost 1, with 17 bases in between. The CDR3 DNA reads TGTGCCAGCAGCTTGCCGGAGAAGATAAGAGGCACAGATACGCAGTATTTT. Translation gives CASSLPEKIRGTDTQYF.

The chain couples TRBV4-1 to TRBJ2-3; unclear D gene. Germline V gene data show CDR1 as MGHRA and CDR2 as YSYEKL. CDR3 length: 12 amino acids. V dropped 3 bases and J dropped 3 bases, with 4 bases sitting between them. In DNA, the CDR3 is TGCGCCAGCAGCCATCTGACAGATACGCAGTATTTT. Encoded protein: CASSHLTDTQYF.

The chain carries TRBV7-2 and TRBJ2-3, with 10 bases identical to TRBD2. CDR1 and CDR2 (germline): SGHTA, FQGNSA. CDR3 length equals 15 residues. Trimming cost V 3 bases and J 1 base; bases outside gene matches: 1. DNA of the CDR3: TGTGCCAGCAGCTTGGGGACTAGCGGCACAGATACGCAGTATTTT. This encodes CASSLGTSGTDTQYF.

This chain uses TRBV28 with TRBJ2-1, with a possible D match to TRBD2 (7 bases). Trimming pared 6 bases from V and 8 bases from J, leaving 17 bases between. CDR1 and CDR2 (germline): MDHEN, SYDVKM. The CDR3 length is 14 residues. The DNA of the CDR3 is TGTGCCAGCAGACCCCTACGGGGGGCGGATGAGCAGTTCTTC. Its protein product is CASRPLRGADEQFF.

CDR3 sequence reads: CASRLDRASSYEQYF. The CDR3 bases are TGTGCCAGCAGGCTGGACAGGGCCAGCTCCTACGAGCAGTACTTC. The V gene is TRBV27, the J gene TRBJ2-7, with TRBD1 matching over 8 bases. The CDR3 sequence is 15 residues long. Trimming cost V 6 bases and J 0 bases; bases outside gene matches: 7. The V gene's germline CDR1 is MNHEY and CDR2 SMNVEV (reference sequence).

The chain links TRBV20-1 to TRBJ2-1; TRBD2 is a possible D gene (6 bases). Germline V gene lookup returns CDR1 DFQATT and CDR2 SNEGSKA (reference sequence). There are 9 residues in the CDR3. The CDR3 loop reads CSGSVEQFF. CDR3 in DNA: TGCAGCGGGAGTGTTGAGCAGTTCTTC.

CDR3 loop: CASSSAPWALEQYF. The CDR3 DNA is TGTGCCAGCAGCTCCGCTCCGTGGGCCCTCGAGCAGTACTTC. The rearrangement links TRBV7-3 to TRBJ2-7, with D unresolved. V was shortened by 4 bases and J by 6 bases, with 16 bases between the two germline ends. The V gene's germline CDR1 is SGHTA and CDR2 FQGTGA. The CDR3 contains 14 residues.

V is TRBV14 and J is TRBJ2-7; TRBD2 agrees at 11 bases. The CDR3 totals 19 residues. V shed 1 base and J 2 bases; nucleotides not matched to a gene: 13. Germline V CDR1 and CDR2: SGHDN, FVKESK. The CDR3 here is CASSQAYRTSGSSPYEQYF. As DNA, the CDR3 is TGTGCCAGCAGCCAAGCGTACCGAACTAGCGGGAGTTCCCCCTACGAGCAGTACTTC.

This sequence joins TRBV19 and TRBJ1-1, with D perhaps matching TRBD1 (5 bases). This CDR3 is built from 13 residues. The germline CDR1 and CDR2 sequences are LNHDA and SQIVND (reference sequence). The V end was cut by 2 bases, the J end by 7 bases, with 11 bases between. The CDR3 sequence: CASSIPTALEAFF. The CDR3 DNA reads as TGTGCCAGTAGTATACCGACAGCTCTTGAAGCTTTCTTT. Based on the CDR3 plus reference TRBV19 and TRBJ1-1, the full variable domain is DGGITQSPKYLFRKEGQNVTLSCEQNLNHDAMYWYRQDPGQGLRLIYYSQIVNDFQKGDIAEGYSVSREKKESFPLTVTSAQKNPTAFYLCASSIPTALEAFFGQGTRLTVV.

This chain connects TRBV27 to TRBJ1-1; D gene uncertain. The CDR3 has 14 residues. Trimming stripped 5 bases from V and 0 bases from J, with 10 bases between. The V gene's germline CDR1 is MNHEY and CDR2 SMNVEV (reference sequence). CDR3 sequence (DNA): TGTGCCAGCAGTCCGGGTTATTTGAACACTGAAGCTTTCTTT. This encodes CASSPGYLNTEAFF.

This clone turned up a few times. The J gene is TRBJ1-3, the V gene TRBV6-5; TRBD1 agrees at 7 bases. The germline V gene encodes CDR1 MNHEY and CDR2 SVGAGI. This CDR3 has 14 amino acids. Trimming cost V 5 bases and J 4 bases; bases outside gene matches: 5. The CDR3 DNA follows: TGTGCCAGCAGTCACAGGGGATCGGGAAACACCATATATTTT. It is translated as CASSHRGSGNTIYF.

In DNA form, the CDR3 reads TGTGCCAGCAGCCAAGGGGGGCGAGGGGATGAAAAACTGTTTTTT. Translated: CASSQGGRGDEKLFF. The rearrangement uses TRBV7-9 and TRBJ1-4, with D perhaps TRBD1 (6 bases). Per germline, CDR1 SEHNR and CDR2 FQNEAQ (reference sequence). The ends were cut back, 5 bases at V and 6 bases at J, with 16 bases in the middle. The length of the CDR3 is 15 residues.

The rearrangement joins TRBV10-2 to TRBJ1-2; a possible D gene is TRBD1 (6 bases). V lost 0 bases to trimming and J lost 7 bases, with 12 bases between them. This CDR3 has 14 amino acids. Germline V lookup: CDR1 WSHSY, CDR2 SAAADI. Written as DNA, the CDR3 is TGCGCCAGCAGTGAGTCCAAGACAGGATTTGGCTACACCTTC. The encoded protein is CASSESKTGFGYTF.

The chain carries TRBV6-5 and TRBJ2-5; no firm D call. V was trimmed by 2 bases and J by 0 bases, leaving 10 bases between them. This CDR3 has 15 residues. Germline loops: CDR1 MNHEY, CDR2 SVGAGI. CDR3 sequence reads: CASSYGRRDQETQYF. CDR3 DNA: TGTGCCAGCAGTTACGGACGACGGGACCAAGAGACCCAGTACTTC.

The chain uses TRBV9 and TRBJ2-1, with D possibly matching TRBD1 (5 bases). V shed 0 bases and J shed 2 bases, with 12 bases lying between them. This CDR3 comprises 16 residues. In germline, CDR1 is SGDLS, CDR2 YYNGEE. CDR3 in DNA: TGTGCCAGCAGCGTAGCGGTAGGGGCCGCCTACAATGAGCAGTTCTTC. It is translated as CASSVAVGAAYNEQFF.

This clone was recorded only once. The rearrangement joins TRBV6-1 to TRBJ1-5; D is unclear. This CDR3 region has 13 residues. Germline values: CDR1 MNHNS, CDR2 SASEGT. The V and J ends lost 6 bases and 0 bases respectively, with 6 bases between them. CDR3 in amino acids: CASREGSNQPQHF. For the CDR3, the DNA is TGTGCCAGCAGGGAGGGTAGCAATCAGCCCCAGCATTTT.